Listed below are T cell receptor beta chains from one sample, sequenced in a study of blood T cell repertoires in COVID-19. This table comes from immunoSEQ multiplex PCR, and its TCRdb copy is limited to in-frame clones, with some not included. The sample yields some 200,000 clones, around 80% seen once. Material for sequencing was PBMCs or T cells enriched from blood (not recorded which). All receptors derive from a woman aged 45 to 65 who had recovered from COVID-19. Each CDR3 is given with its conserved first and last residue. The D gene is left open where the match is weak. Clone size is stated in some rows and not others, as once, few, many or a class when expanded.

J | V | D | size | DNA | CDR3
TRBJ2-1 | TRBV18 | NA | NA | TGTGCCAGCTCACGCAACGGGGGTGAGCAGTTCTTC | CASSRNGGEQFF
TRBJ1-6 | TRBV28 | TRBD1 | few | TGTGCCAGCAGTTCCCGGGACAGCCTCTGGAATTCACCCCTCCACTTT | CASSSRDSLWNSPLHF
TRBJ1-1 | TRBV29-1 | NA | few | TGCAGCGTGGGGGGTTTTGGCACTGAAGCTTTCTTT | CSVGGFGTEAFF
TRBJ2-3 | TRBV10-3 | TRBD2 | once | TGTGCCATCAGTGTCGTAGCGGGGGGCACAGATACGCAGTATTTT | CAISVVAGGTDTQYF
TRBJ2-7 | TRBV28 | TRBD2 | few | TGTGCCAGCAGTAAAGGGACTAGCGGGTTTATGGGACTGGGCTCCTACGAGCAGTACTTC | CASSKGTSGFMGLGSYEQYF
TRBJ1-4 | TRBV5-5 | TRBD1 | NA | TGTGCCAGCAGCCTCCGGACAGGGAATAATGAAAAACTGTTTTTT | CASSLRTGNNEKLFF
TRBJ2-5 | TRBV2 | NA | NA | TGTGCCAGCAGTGAACAAACAGAAGAGACCCAGTACTTC | CASSEQTEETQYF
TRBJ1-5 | TRBV6-5 | NA | NA | TGTGCCAGCAGTTACTCCCAGTGGAGCAATCAGCCCCAGCATTTT | CASSYSQWSNQPQHF
TRBJ1-2 | TRBV20-1 | NA | NA | TGCAGTGCTAGTCAGGGGCCTAACTATGGCTACACCTTC | CSASQGPNYGYTF
TRBJ2-1 | TRBV4-1 | NA | NA | TGCGCCAGCAGCCAAGATTGGGGGGCCTACAATGAGCAGTTCTTC | CASSQDWGAYNEQFF